The clone carrying this T cell receptor beta chain was counted only a few times. No antigen is known for it. The CDR3 totals 16 residues. Germline V lookup: CDR1 MDHEN, CDR2 SYDVKM. Trimming took off 3 bases at V and 1 base at J, with 15 bases between the two ends. This sample is part of a study of CD8 T cells in ankylosing spondylitis. Study results and caveats: What seemed typical of ankylosing spondylitis blood was a TCR beta motif built from about 8 highly homologous variants.

Via MiXCR, TCRdb re-called the 5' RACE reads, giving one row per CDR3 protein. The sample contains 36,000 or so distinct CDR3 sequences, around 10% of which appear only once. The chain uses TRBV28 and TRBJ1-1; D ambiguous. This receptor was taken from a male donor with ankylosing spondylitis. The sample taken for sequencing was synovial fluid, either unsorted or a sorted T cell fraction (not recorded which). CDR3 residues: CASSFRRRRANTEAFF. The CDR3 DNA is TGTGCCAGCAGTTTCCGGAGGCGGCGCGCGAACACTGAAGCTTTCTTT.